This T cell receptor beta chain comes out of a study of blood T cell repertoires in COVID-19. Study in general: In each case, the material was cDNA or gDNA derived from T cells, B-cell-depleted T cells, or PBMCs.

Methods used by the authors: Amplifying reference gene primers gave estimates of nucleated cell counts. Repertoires were generated with immunoSEQ multiplex PCR, while TCRdb's copy carries only in-frame clones and drops some. From that table come the V and J calls and clone size; the DNA was used to work out D and trimming. Of about 98,000 clones listed, roughly 80% are singletons. The germline V and J ends were trimmed by 3 bases and 11 bases, with 13 bases remaining between them. CDR1 is GTSNPN, CDR2 SVGIG, per germline (reference sequence). The CDR3 spans 11 residues. This TCR came from a woman aged 80 or over with acute or convalescent COVID-19. The sample taken for sequencing was peripheral blood. The rearrangement uses TRBV30 and TRBJ1-1; no clear D. DNA for the CDR3: TGTGCCTGGAGCAACTTGGAGGAGGCTTTCTTT. Protein sequence: CAWSNLEEAFF.